This passage covers 32 T cell receptor beta chains from one sample sequenced in a study of blood T cell repertoires in COVID-19 (dated by TCRdb to the early 2020s). The library relied on the immunoSEQ multiplex PCR assay. Not all clones reach the TCRdb copy of this immuneACCESS table, which keeps in-frame sequences only. Checked studies attribute under half of the gap to unresolved V genes and leave the rest unexplained. Here the sample has tens of thousands of clones; approximately 86% occur a single time. The top ten constitute under 20% of the sample. The sample consisted of peripheral blood. These receptors were taken from a woman of 80 years or more with acute or convalescent COVID-19.

V and J are TRBV12-5 and TRBJ1-1; 7 bases align to TRBD1. The V and J ends lost 3 bases and 5 bases, in that order; junction bases with no gene match: 12. Germline-derived CDR1 and CDR2 are LGHNT and FRNRAP. The CDR3 totals 16 residues. CDR3 in amino acids: CASGFGPTGNGTEAFF. The CDR3 nucleotides read TGTGCTAGTGGTTTCGGTCCGACAGGGAATGGGACTGAAGCTTTCTTT. Variable domain in full (rest from reference TRBV12-5 and TRBJ1-1): DARVTQTPRHKVTEMGQEVTMRCQPILGHNTVFWYRQTMMQGLELLAYFRNRAPLDDSGMPKDRFSAEMPDATLATLKIQPSEPRDSAVYFCASGFGPTGNGTEAFFGQGTRLTVV.

The chain couples TRBV5-4 to TRBJ2-3; TRBD2 matches 10 bases. The germline gives CDR1 SGHNT, CDR2 YYREEE (reference sequence). The CDR3 loop spans 16 amino acids. V was pared by 0 bases and J by 3 bases, with 4 bases of the junction left unmatched. The CDR3 DNA is TGTGCCAGCAGCTTGGTTAGCGGGGGGAGGACAGATACGCAGTATTTT. This codes for CASSLVSGGRTDTQYF.

CDR3 region: CASSFQSQETQYF. The CDR3 coding sequence is TGTGCCAGCAGCTTTCAGTCGCAAGAGACCCAGTACTTC. The chain couples TRBV6-5 to TRBJ2-5; D not certain. V was pared by 6 bases and J by 2 bases, with 10 bases between. The CDR3 extends over 13 amino acids. The V gene's germline CDR1 is MNHEY and CDR2 SVGAGI.

As to this clone: At one end the junction does not follow the germline gene, possibly because of a read error. V is TRBV5-1 and J is TRBJ1-1, with TRBD1 identical over 9 bases. The length of the CDR3 is 14 residues. Germline CDR1 is SGHRS and CDR2 is YFSETQ. The CDR3: CASRLGQGNTEAFF. In nucleotides, the CDR3 is TGCGCCAGCAGGTTGGGACAGGGGAACACTGAAGCTTTCTTT.

There are a few counts of this clone. The gene calls are TRBV20-1 and TRBJ1-1; no firm D call. Trimming shortened V by 3 bases and J by 7 bases, and 15 bases separated the two germline ends. The CDR3 has 13 amino acids. CDR1 is DFQATT, CDR2 SNEGSKA, per germline (reference sequence). CDR3 sequence (DNA): TGCAGTGCTAGTTGGAGGGTGCAAGGTGAAGCTTTCTTT. Protein sequence: CSASWRVQGEAFF.

This chain uses TRBV7-6 with TRBJ1-1; D is uncertain. The CDR3 length is 11 residues. V lost 1 base and J lost 6, with 3 bases in between. Germline loops: CDR1 SGHVS, CDR2 FNYEAQ. CDR3 amino acids: CASSLEPEAFF. Here the CDR3 DNA reads TGTGCCAGCAGCTTAGAGCCTGAAGCTTTCTTT.

The V and J genes are TRBV29-1 and TRBJ1-2; the D gene is possibly TRBD1 (5 bases). Trimming took 2 bases from V and 4 from J, leaving 5 bases between them. Germline V gene lookup returns CDR1 SQVTM and CDR2 ANQGSEA. This CDR3 has 11 amino acids. CDR3 region: CSVERGYGYTF. CDR3 bases: TGCAGCGTTGAAAGGGGCTATGGCTACACCTTC.

The CDR3 nucleotides read TGTGCCAGTAGTATACCCGGACAGAGCAATCAGCCCCAGCATTTT. Protein product: CASSIPGQSNQPQHF. The J gene is TRBJ1-5, the V gene TRBV19; D perhaps matches TRBD1 (6 bases). Germline V lookup: CDR1 LNHDA, CDR2 SQIVND (reference sequence). V was clipped by 2 bases and J by 1 base, with 9 bases between them. This CDR3 contains 15 residues.

The J gene is TRBJ2-5, the V gene TRBV2; 16 bases map to TRBD2. V was clipped by 6 bases and J by 5 bases; unmatched bases: 9. Germline V gene data show CDR1 as SNHLY and CDR2 as FYNNEI. The CDR3 is made up of 17 amino acids. This chain's CDR3 is CASSSGTSGGAWETQYF. The CDR3 nucleotides are TGTGCCAGCAGCTCCGGGACTAGCGGGGGGGCATGGGAGACCCAGTACTTC.

This clone was found once. The V gene is TRBV5-4, the J gene TRBJ1-3; D is perhaps TRBD1 (5 bases). The CDR3 consists of 14 residues. V was trimmed by 0 bases and J by 9 bases, leaving 13 bases between them. From germline, CDR1 is SGHNT and CDR2 YYREEE (reference sequence). The CDR3 DNA reads as TGTGCCAGCAGCTTGGAGGGGCCAGGCAGCACCATATATTTT. Translating gives CASSLEGPGSTIYF.

The chain joins TRBV5-4 to TRBJ1-1, with 8 bases lining up with TRBD1. CDR3 length: 16 amino acids. Germline V gene sequence: CDR1 SGHNT, CDR2 YYREEE (reference sequence). V lost 0 bases and J lost 1; bases outside the gene matches: 5. This CDR3 is CASSLGTGLRNTEAFF. The CDR3 region has the DNA TGTGCCAGCAGCTTGGGGACAGGGTTGAGGAACACTGAAGCTTTCTTT.

The rearrangement joins TRBV9 to TRBJ2-5; TRBD2 matches at 7 bases. This CDR3 has 15 amino acids. Germline CDR1 and CDR2: SGDLS and YYNGEE. Trimming took 0 bases from V and 2 from J; bases not matched to a gene: 4. The CDR3 region has the DNA TGTGCCAGCAGCGTAGAGGGGAGGGGACAAGAGACCCAGTACTTC. Its protein product is CASSVEGRGQETQYF.

Only one count was recorded for this clone. The CDR3 loop is CASSRSGGGYNEQFF. CDR3 bases: TGTGCCAGCAGTCGGAGCGGGGGGGGCTACAATGAGCAGTTCTTC. The chain is built from TRBV27 and TRBJ2-1, with 10 positions matching TRBD2. Per the germline V gene, CDR1 is MNHEY and CDR2 is SMNVEV (reference sequence). CDR3 size: 15 residues. Losses at the gene ends were 5 bases for V and 3 bases for J; bases not matched to a gene: 4.

This rearrangement joins TRBV21-1 to TRBJ1-1; the table names TRBD1, a call not compared with the DNA. TRBV21-1 is described as a pseudogene. CDR3 length equals 14 residues. As DNA, the CDR3 is TGTGCCAGCAGCCTTGGGACACCGAACACTGAAGCTTTCTTT. Translated, it gives CASSLGTPNTEAFF.

The chain is built from TRBV27 and TRBJ1-1; D uncertain. The CDR3 covers 13 residues. CDR1 and CDR2 (germline): MNHEY, SMNVEV (reference sequence). With 3 bases removed from V and 4 bases from J, the gap between germline ends came to 9 bases. DNA for the CDR3: TGTGCCAGCAGTTTCAGTAGCGGCACTGAAGCTTTCTTT. It specifies CASSFSSGTEAFF.

The chain recombines TRBV3-1 (or the pseudogene TRBV3-2) with TRBJ1-1; D perhaps matches TRBD1 (5 bases). The CDR3 runs to 12 residues. The germline V gene has CDR1 LGHDT and CDR2 YNNKEL (reference sequence). V was trimmed by 5 bases and J by 10 bases, leaving 14 bases between them. Here the CDR3 reads CASSEGRVGAFF. The CDR3 nucleotides are TGTGCCAGCAGCGAAGGCAGGGTAGGAGCTTTCTTT.

The chain carries TRBV12-3 or TRBV12-4 and TRBJ2-2, with a tentative D call TRBD1 (5 bases). The CDR3 has 13 amino acids. Between the trimmed V and J ends, which lost 1 base and 8 bases, there was a span of 8 bases. CDR3 loop: CASSLVTGGELFF. In nucleotides, the CDR3 is TGTGCCAGCAGTTTAGTTACAGGAGGGGAGCTGTTTTTT.

The chain couples TRBV20-1 to TRBJ2-7; 7 bases map to TRBD2. J was trimmed by 7 bases and V by 3 bases; bases with no gene match: 12. This CDR3 region has 14 residues. Germline lookup yields CDR1 DFQATT and CDR2 SNEGSKA (reference sequence). CDR3 loop: CSASFRGGLREQYF. CDR3 sequence (DNA): TGCAGTGCTAGTTTCCGCGGGGGTTTAAGAGAGCAGTACTTC.

The chain joins TRBV6-5 to TRBJ2-7, with 7 nucleotides matching TRBD1. The V and J ends lost 6 bases and 1 base, in that order; junction bases with no gene match: 9. CDR3 size: 15 residues. Germline V lookup: CDR1 MNHEY, CDR2 SVGAGI. The CDR3 spells CASRANRGISYEQYF. The DNA for the CDR3 is TGTGCCAGCAGGGCAAACAGGGGAATTTCCTACGAGCAGTACTTC.

There are a few counts of this clone. This chain connects TRBV10-3 to TRBJ1-1, with 9 bases aligning to TRBD1. CDR3 length: 15 residues. In germline, CDR1 is ENHRY, CDR2 SYGVKD. The J segment lost 0 bases and the V segment lost 9 bases, leaving 8 bases of the junction unmatched. CDR3: CAIGQGRRVNTEAFF. CDR3 sequence (DNA): TGTGCCATAGGACAGGGGCGAAGGGTGAACACTGAAGCTTTCTTT.

The chain is built from TRBV5-8 and TRBJ1-5; 7 nucleotides line up with TRBD1. Germline V CDR1 and CDR2: SGHTS, YDEGEE. The CDR3 runs to 15 residues. V dropped 4 bases and J dropped 0; count of bases not matched to a gene: 4. CDR3 bases: TGTGCCAGCAGCCCGGGACAGATTAGCAATCAGCCCCAGCATTTT. Its protein product is CASSPGQISNQPQHF.

The rearrangement uses TRBV19 and TRBJ1-1, with TRBD1 matching 11 bases. The CDR3 is 13 residues long. Germline V gene data show CDR1 as LNHDA and CDR2 as SQIVND (reference sequence). V trimming: 7 bases; J trimming: 10 bases; junction bases outside the gene matches: 8. The CDR3 DNA sequence: TGTGCCAGTACCCCGGACAGGGGGCGTCTAGCTTTCTTT. Protein product: CASTPDRGRLAFF.

The chain carries TRBV7-3 and TRBJ2-6; tentative D call: TRBD2 (5 bases). V lost 5 bases to trimming and J lost 0 bases, with 11 bases between them. Germline values: CDR1 SGHTA, CDR2 FQGTGA. The CDR3 spans 16 residues. The DNA of the CDR3 is TGTGCCAGCAGCCAGCCCCGGGGCTCTGGGGCCAACGTCCTGACTTTC. Translated, it gives CASSQPRGSGANVLTF.

J is TRBJ2-7 and V is TRBV12-5; 7 bases map to TRBD2. CDR1 and CDR2 from the germline V gene are LGHNT and FRNRAP. This CDR3 comprises 15 residues. V gave up 4 bases and J gave up 1 base; unmatched junction bases: 7. The CDR3 bases are TGTGCTAGTGGTTCCGAGGGAGGGAGGTCCTACGAGCAGTACTTC. Protein sequence: CASGSEGGRSYEQYF.

The V and J genes are TRBV5-6 and TRBJ1-2, with 7 positions matching TRBD1. V lost 5 bases and J lost 4; bases outside the gene matches: 5. Germline lookup yields CDR1 SGHDT and CDR2 YYEEEE. The CDR3 contains 13 residues. As DNA, the CDR3 is TGTGCCAGCAGAAGAACAGGGGTCTATGGCTACACCTTC. This encodes CASRRTGVYGYTF.

This clone was observed once. The chain links TRBV28 to TRBJ1-1; 7 nucleotides line up with TRBD1. CDR3 length: 12 residues. V trimming: 6 bases; J trimming: 11 bases; junction bases outside the gene matches: 9. Germline V CDR1 and CDR2: MDHEN, SYDVKM. CDR3 in amino acids: CASSRTGREAFF. Written as DNA, the CDR3 is TGTGCCAGCAGCCGGACAGGACGGGAGGCTTTCTTT.

V and J are TRBV5-5 and TRBJ2-7, with 11 bases fitting TRBD2. Germline lookup yields CDR1 SGHKS and CDR2 YYEKEE (reference sequence). The V gene end was trimmed by 3 bases and the J gene end by 2 bases; junction bases not matched to a gene: 4. The length of the CDR3 is 15 residues. The CDR3 sequence: CASSSVAGGTYEQYF. DNA of the CDR3: TGTGCCAGCAGCTCCGTAGCGGGGGGGACCTACGAGCAGTACTTC. Based on the CDR3 plus reference TRBV5-5 and TRBJ2-7, the full variable domain is DAGVTQSPTHLIKTRGQQVTLRCSPISGHKSVSWYQQVLGQGPQFIFQYYEKEERGRGNFPDRFSARQFPNYSSELNVNALLLGDSALYLCASSSVAGGTYEQYFGPGTRLTVT.

This clone has only one observation. The V and J genes are TRBV29-1 and TRBJ2-5; 7 bases are shared with TRBD1. The germline V gene encodes CDR1 SQVTM and CDR2 ANQGSEA. This CDR3 is 19 amino acids long. The junction had 18 bases not matched to a gene; V was cut back by 1 base and J by 1 base. For the CDR3, the DNA is TGCAGCGTTGAAGGTTTTTCGAGGTTTCGGACAGGCCCCCAAGAGACCCAGTACTTC. It yields the protein CSVEGFSRFRTGPQETQYF.

The V call is TRBV4-2, the J call TRBJ1-1; D not certain. V was pared by 0 bases and J by 1 base, with 6 bases between. The germline V gene encodes CDR1 LGHNA and CDR2 YNFKEQ. The CDR3 loop spans 14 amino acids. CDR3 sequence reads: CASSQDAGNTEAFF. The CDR3 DNA reads TGTGCCAGCAGCCAAGATGCAGGGAACACTGAAGCTTTCTTT.

The rearrangement joins TRBV20-1 to TRBJ1-2; D is undetermined. V was trimmed by 5 bases and J by 7 bases, leaving 8 bases between them. The CDR3 is 10 amino acids. Germline values: CDR1 DFQATT, CDR2 SNEGSKA (reference sequence). The chain's CDR3 is CSAPTGGYTF. The DNA of the CDR3 is TGCAGTGCTCCTACCGGTGGCTACACCTTC.

Remarks on this clone: In the same sample, other DNA sequences code for this CDR3. The V gene is TRBV7-9, the J gene TRBJ1-4, with 10 bases identical to TRBD1. Germline CDR1 and CDR2: SEHNR and FQNEAQ (reference sequence). The junction had 2 bases not matched to a gene; V was cut back by 5 bases and J by 5 bases. The CDR3 length is 14 residues. CDR3 DNA: TGTGCCAGCAGCCCGGGACAGGGGAATGAAAAACTGTTTTTT. This sequence encodes CASSPGQGNEKLFF.

The V gene is TRBV12-3 or TRBV12-4, the J gene TRBJ2-1; D gene uncertain. The V end lost 9 bases, the J end lost 4 bases, and 10 bases lay between the germline ends. The CDR3 totals 12 residues. Here the CDR3 reads CASSLNYNEQFF. Here the CDR3 DNA reads TGTGCCAGTTCACTAAATTACAATGAGCAGTTCTTC.